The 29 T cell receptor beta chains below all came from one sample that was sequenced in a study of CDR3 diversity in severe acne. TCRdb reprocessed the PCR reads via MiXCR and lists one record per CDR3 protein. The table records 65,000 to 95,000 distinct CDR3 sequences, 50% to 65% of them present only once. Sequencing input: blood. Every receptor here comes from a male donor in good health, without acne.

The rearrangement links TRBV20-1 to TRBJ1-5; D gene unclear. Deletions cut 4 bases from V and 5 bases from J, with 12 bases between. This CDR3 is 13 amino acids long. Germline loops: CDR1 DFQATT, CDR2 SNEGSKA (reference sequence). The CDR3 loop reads CSAKGGRDQPQHF. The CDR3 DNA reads TGCAGTGCTAAGGGAGGGAGGGATCAGCCCCAGCATTTT.

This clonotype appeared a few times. CDR3 loop: CASSRQGALAFF. The CDR3 DNA reads as TGTGCCAGCAGTCGACAGGGGGCGCTTGCTTTCTTT. This chain links TRBV28 with TRBJ1-1, with 10 bases identical to TRBD1. J was trimmed by 11 bases and V by 5 bases; bases with no gene match: 5. Germline V lookup: CDR1 MDHEN, CDR2 SYDVKM. The CDR3 has 12 amino acids.

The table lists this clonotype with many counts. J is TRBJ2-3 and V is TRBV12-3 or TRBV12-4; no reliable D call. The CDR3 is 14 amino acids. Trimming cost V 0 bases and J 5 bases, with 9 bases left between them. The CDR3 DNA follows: TGTGCCAGCAGTTTAGCGCACCGAAGAGATACGCAGTATTTT. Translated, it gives CASSLAHRRDTQYF.

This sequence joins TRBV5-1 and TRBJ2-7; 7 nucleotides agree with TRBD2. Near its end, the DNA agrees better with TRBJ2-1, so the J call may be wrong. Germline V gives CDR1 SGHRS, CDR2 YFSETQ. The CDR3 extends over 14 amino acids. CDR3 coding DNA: TGCGCCAGCAGCTTGCGGGAGGAGTCCAATGAGCAGTTCTTC. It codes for CASSLREESNEQFF.

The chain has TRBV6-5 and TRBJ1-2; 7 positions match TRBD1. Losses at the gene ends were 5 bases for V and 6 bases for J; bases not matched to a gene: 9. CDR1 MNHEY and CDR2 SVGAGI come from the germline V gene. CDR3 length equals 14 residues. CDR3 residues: CASSTSWTGHGYTF. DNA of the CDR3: TGTGCCAGCAGTACCTCTTGGACAGGACATGGCTACACCTTC.

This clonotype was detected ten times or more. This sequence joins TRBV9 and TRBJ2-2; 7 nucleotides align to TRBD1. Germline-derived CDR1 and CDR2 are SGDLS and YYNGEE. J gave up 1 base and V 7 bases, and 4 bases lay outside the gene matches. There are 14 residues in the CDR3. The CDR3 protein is CASGGQMNTGELFF. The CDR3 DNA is TGTGCCAGCGGGGGACAGATGAACACCGGGGAGCTGTTTTTT.

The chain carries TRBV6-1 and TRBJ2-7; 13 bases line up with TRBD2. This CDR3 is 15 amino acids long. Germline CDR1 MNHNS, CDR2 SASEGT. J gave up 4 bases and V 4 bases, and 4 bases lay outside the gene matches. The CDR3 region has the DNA TGTGCCAGCAGTGGACTAGCGGGAGGCCAATACGAGCAGTACTTC. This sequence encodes CASSGLAGGQYEQYF.

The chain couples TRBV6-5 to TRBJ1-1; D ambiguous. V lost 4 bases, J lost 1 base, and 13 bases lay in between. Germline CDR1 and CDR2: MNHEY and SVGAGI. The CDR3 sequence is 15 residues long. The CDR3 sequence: CASSLWSLRNTEAFF. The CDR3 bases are TGTGCCAGCAGTTTATGGAGTCTGCGGAACACTGAAGCTTTCTTT.

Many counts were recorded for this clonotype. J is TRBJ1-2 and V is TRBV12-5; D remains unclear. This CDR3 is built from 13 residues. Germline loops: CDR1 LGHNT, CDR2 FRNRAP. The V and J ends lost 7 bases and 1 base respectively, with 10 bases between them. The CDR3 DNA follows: TGTGCTAGTGCCAACAGTCTTAACTATGGCTACACCTTC. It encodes CASANSLNYGYTF.

CDR3 in amino acids: CASSRRDLGTTDTQYF. DNA of the CDR3: TGTGCCAGCAGTCGTAGGGACCTTGGGACAACAGATACGCAGTATTTT. The V gene is TRBV12-3 or TRBV12-4, the J gene TRBJ2-3; TRBD1 is a possible D gene (6 bases). This CDR3 has 16 residues. With 5 bases removed from V and 3 bases from J, the gap between germline ends came to 18 bases.

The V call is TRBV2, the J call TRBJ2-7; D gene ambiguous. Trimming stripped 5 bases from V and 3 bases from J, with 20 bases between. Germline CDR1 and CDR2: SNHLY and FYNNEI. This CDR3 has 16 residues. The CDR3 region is CASSPHTVQNVYEQYF. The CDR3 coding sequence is TGTGCCAGCAGTCCCCACACGGTCCAAAACGTCTACGAGCAGTACTTC.

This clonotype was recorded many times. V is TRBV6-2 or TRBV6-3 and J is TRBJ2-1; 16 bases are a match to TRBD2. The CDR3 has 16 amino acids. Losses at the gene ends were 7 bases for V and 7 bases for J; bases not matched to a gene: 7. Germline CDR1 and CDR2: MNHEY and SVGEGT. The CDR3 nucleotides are TGTGCCAGCATCCCGGGACTAGCGGGGGGGCGGAATGAGCAGTTCTTC. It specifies CASIPGLAGGRNEQFF.

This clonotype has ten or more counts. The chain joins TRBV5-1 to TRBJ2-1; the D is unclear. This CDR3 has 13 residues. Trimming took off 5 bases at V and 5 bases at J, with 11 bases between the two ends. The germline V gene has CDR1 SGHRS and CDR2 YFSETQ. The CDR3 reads CASRASENNEQFF. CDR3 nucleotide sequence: TGCGCCAGCAGGGCGTCAGAAAACAATGAGCAGTTCTTC.

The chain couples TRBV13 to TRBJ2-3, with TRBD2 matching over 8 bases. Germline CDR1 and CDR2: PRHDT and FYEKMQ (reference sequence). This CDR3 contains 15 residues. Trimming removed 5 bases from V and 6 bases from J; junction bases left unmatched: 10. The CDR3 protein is CASSVLAEGRDTQYF. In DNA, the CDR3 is TGTGCCAGCAGCGTACTAGCGGAGGGGCGTGATACGCAGTATTTT.

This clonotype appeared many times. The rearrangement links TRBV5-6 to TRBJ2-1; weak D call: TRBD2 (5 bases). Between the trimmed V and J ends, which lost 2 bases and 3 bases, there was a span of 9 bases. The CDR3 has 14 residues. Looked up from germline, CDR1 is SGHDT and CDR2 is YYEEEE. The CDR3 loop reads CASSFVTSYNEQFF. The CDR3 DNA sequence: TGTGCCAGCAGCTTTGTTACTAGCTACAATGAGCAGTTCTTC.

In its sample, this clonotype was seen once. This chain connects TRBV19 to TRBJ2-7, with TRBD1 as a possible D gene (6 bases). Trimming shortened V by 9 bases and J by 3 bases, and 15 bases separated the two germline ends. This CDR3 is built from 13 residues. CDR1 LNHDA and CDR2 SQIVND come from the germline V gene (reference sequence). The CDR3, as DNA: TGTGCCAGCAGTTTCGGGACAAACTACGAGCAGTACTTC. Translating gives CASSFGTNYEQYF. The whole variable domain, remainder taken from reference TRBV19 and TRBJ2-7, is DGGITQSPKYLFRKEGQNVTLSCEQNLNHDAMYWYRQDPGQGLRLIYYSQIVNDFQKGDIAEGYSVSREKKESFPLTVTSAQKNPTAFYLCASSFGTNYEQYFGPGTRLTVT.

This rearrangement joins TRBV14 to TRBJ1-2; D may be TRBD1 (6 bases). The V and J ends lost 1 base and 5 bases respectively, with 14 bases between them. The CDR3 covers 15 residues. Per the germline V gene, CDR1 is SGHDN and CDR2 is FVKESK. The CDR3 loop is CASSQARQVGYGYTF. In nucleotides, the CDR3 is TGTGCCAGCAGCCAAGCCCGACAGGTGGGGTATGGCTACACCTTC.

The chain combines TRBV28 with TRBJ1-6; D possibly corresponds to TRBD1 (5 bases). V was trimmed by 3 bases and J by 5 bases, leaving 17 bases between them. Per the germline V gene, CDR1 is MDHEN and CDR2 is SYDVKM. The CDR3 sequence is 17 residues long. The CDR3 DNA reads TGTGCCAGCAGTTTGCTCTCTCCCGGGACGGATAATTCACCCCTCCACTTT. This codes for CASSLLSPGTDNSPLHF.

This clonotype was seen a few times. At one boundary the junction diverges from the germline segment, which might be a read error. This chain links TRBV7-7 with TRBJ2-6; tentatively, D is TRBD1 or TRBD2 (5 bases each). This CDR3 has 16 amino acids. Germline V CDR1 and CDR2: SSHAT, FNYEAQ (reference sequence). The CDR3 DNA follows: TGTGCTAGCAGCCCGGGACCGAACTCTGGGGCCAACGTCCTGACTTTC. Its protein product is CASSPGPNSGANVLTF.

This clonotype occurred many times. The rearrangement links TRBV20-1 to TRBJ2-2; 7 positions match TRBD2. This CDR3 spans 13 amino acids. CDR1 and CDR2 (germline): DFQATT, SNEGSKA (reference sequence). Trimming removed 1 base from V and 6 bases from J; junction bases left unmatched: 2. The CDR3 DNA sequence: TGCAGTGCTAGAGTGGGGGGGGCCGGGGAGCTGTTTTTT. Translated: CSARVGGAGELFF.

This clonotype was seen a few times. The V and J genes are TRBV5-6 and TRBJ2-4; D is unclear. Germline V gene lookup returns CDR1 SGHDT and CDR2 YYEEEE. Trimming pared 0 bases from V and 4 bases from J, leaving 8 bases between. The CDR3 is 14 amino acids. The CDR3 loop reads CASSLGLEKNIQYF. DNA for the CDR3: TGTGCCAGCAGCTTGGGGCTGGAAAAAAACATTCAGTACTTC. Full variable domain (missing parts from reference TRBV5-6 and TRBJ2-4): DAGVTQSPTHLIKTRGQQVTLRCSPKSGHDTVSWYQQALGQGPQFIFQYYEEEERQRGNFPDRFSGHQFPNYSSELNVNALLLGDSALYLCASSLGLEKNIQYFGAGTRLSVL.

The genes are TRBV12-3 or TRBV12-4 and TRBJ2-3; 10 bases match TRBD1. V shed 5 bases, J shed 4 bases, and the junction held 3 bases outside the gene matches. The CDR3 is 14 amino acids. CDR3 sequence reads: CASSGGTGADTQYF. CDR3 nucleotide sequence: TGTGCCAGCAGTGGCGGGACAGGGGCAGATACGCAGTATTTT.

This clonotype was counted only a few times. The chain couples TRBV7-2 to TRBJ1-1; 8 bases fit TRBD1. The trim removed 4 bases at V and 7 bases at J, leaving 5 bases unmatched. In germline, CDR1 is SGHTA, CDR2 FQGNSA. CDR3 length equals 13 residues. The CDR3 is CASSSQGAGEAFF. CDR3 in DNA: TGTGCCAGCAGCTCCCAGGGGGCAGGTGAAGCTTTCTTT.

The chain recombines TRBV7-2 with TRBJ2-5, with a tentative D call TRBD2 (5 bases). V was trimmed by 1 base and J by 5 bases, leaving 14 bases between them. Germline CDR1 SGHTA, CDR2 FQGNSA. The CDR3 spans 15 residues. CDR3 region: CASSLGAELGETQYF. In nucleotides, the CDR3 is TGTGCCAGCAGCTTAGGAGCGGAGCTCGGTGAGACCCAGTACTTC. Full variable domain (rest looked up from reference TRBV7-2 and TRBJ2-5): GAGVSQSPSNKVTEKGKDVELRCDPISGHTALYWYRQSLGQGLEFLIYFQGNSAPDKSGLPSDRFSAERTGGSVSTLTIQRTQQEDSAVYLCASSLGAELGETQYFGPGTRLLVL.

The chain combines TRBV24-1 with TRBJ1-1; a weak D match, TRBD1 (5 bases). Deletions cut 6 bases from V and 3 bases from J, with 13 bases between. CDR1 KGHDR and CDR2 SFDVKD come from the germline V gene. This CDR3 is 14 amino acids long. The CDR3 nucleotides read TGTGCCACCAGTACCGCAGGGATGGACACTGAAGCTTTCTTT. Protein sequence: CATSTAGMDTEAFF.

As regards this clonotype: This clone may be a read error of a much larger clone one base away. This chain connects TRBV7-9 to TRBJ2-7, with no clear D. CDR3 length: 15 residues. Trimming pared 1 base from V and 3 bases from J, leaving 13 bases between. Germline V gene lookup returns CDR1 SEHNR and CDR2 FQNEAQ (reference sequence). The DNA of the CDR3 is TGTGCCAGCAGCTTAGAGGCGGAATCTCACTACGAGCAGTACTTC. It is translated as CASSLEAESHYEQYF.

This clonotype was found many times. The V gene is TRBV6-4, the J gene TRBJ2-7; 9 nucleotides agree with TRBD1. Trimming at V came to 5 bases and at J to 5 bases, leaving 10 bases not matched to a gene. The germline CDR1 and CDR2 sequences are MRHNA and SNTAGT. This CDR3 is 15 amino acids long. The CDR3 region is CASSQSGTGSHEQYF. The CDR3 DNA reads TGTGCCAGCAGTCAATCCGGGACAGGGTCCCACGAGCAGTACTTC.

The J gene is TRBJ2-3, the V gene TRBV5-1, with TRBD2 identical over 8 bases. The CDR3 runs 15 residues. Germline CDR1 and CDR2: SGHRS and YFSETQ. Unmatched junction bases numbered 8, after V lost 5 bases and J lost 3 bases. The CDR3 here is CASRTGGGGTDTQYF. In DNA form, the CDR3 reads TGCGCCAGCAGGACGGGGGGGGGGGGGACAGATACGCAGTATTTT.

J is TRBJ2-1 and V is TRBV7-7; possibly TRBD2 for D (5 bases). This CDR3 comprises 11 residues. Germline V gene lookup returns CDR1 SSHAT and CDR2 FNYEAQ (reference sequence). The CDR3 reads CARSRSDEQFF. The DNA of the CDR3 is TGTGCTAGGTCTCGTAGCGATGAGCAGTTCTTC.